The source of this T cell receptor beta chain is a study of blood T cells in healthy people across ages. Primed by a sample-barcoded 5' primer and a J-beta primer mix, a second PCR proceeded for 7 to 11 cycles. TCRdb recomputed calls from the 5' RACE reads with MiXCR, one row per CDR3 protein. The sample has approximately 800,000 distinct CDR3 sequences, about a quarter seen once. This clonotype was detected only a few times. Germline CDR1 is MDHEN and CDR2 is SYDVKM. Trimming took off 5 bases at V and 5 bases at J, with 12 bases between the two ends. The CDR3 totals 13 residues. These data also featured in a second study, about T cells of mothers and their children.

This sequence joins TRBV28 and TRBJ1-2; the D gene is possibly TRBD1 (6 bases). The TCR was taken from a boy aged 5-17 years in good health. The sequenced sample consisted of blood. The CDR3 DNA reads as TGTGCCAGCAGTCCAACAGGGAGATATGGCTACACCTTC. Protein: CASSPTGRYGYTF.